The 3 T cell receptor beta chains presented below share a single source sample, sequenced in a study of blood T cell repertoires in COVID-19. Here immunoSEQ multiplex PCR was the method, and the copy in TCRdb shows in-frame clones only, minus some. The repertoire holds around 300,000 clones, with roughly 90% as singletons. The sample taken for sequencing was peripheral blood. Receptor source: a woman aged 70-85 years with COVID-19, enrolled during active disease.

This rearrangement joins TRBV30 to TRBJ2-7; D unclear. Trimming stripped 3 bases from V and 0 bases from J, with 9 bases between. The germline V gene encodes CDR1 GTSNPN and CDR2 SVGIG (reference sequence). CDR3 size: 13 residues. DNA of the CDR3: TGTGCCTGGAGCCTAGACGACTCCTACGAGCAGTACTTC. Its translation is CAWSLDDSYEQYF. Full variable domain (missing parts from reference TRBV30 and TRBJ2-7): SQTIHQWPATLVQPVGSPLSLECTVEGTSNPNLYWYRQAAGRGLQLLFYSVGIGQISSEVPQNLSASRPQDRQFILSSKKLLLSDSGFYLCAWSLDDSYEQYFGPGTRLTVT.

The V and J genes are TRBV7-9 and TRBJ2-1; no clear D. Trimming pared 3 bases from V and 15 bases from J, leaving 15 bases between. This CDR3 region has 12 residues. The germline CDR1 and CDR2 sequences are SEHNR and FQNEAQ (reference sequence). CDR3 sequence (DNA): TGTGCCAGCAGCTTTTTCGGGTCATTTCCGTTCTTC. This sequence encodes CASSFFGSFPFF.

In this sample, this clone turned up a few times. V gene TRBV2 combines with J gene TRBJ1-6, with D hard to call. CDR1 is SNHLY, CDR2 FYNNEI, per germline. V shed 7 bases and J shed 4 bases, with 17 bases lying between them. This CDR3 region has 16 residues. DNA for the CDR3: TGTGCCAGCAAGCTCGCTATCCTTATATATAATTCACCCCTCCACTTT. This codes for CASKLAILIYNSPLHF.